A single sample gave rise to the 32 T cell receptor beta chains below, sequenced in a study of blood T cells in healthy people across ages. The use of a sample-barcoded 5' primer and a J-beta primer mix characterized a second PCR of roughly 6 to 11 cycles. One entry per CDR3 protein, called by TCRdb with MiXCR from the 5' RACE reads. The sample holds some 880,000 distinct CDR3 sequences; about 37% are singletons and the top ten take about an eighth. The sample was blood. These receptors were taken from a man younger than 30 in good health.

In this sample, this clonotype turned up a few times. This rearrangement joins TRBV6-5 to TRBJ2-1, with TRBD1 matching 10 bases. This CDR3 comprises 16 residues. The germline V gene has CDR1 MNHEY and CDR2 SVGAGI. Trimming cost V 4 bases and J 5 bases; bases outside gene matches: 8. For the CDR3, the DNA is TGTGCCAGCAGTTCCCCTAGACAGGGGGCAGACAATGAGCAGTTCTTC. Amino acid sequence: CASSSPRQGADNEQFF.

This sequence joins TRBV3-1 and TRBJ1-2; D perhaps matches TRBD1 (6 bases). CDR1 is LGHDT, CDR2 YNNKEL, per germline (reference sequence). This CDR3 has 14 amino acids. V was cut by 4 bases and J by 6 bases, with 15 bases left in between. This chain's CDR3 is CASSLTGAQDGYTF. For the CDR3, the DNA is TGTGCCAGCAGCCTTACGGGGGCGCAAGATGGCTACACCTTC.

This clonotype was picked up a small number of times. In nucleotides, the CDR3 is TGTGCCAGCAGCTTGGGAGTGGGACAGAACTATGGCTACACCTTC. It is translated as CASSLGVGQNYGYTF. The chain couples TRBV5-5 to TRBJ1-2; 7 bases match TRBD1. The CDR3 runs to 15 residues. Trimming took 0 bases from V and 2 from J; bases not matched to a gene: 4. Germline lookup yields CDR1 SGHKS and CDR2 YYEKEE (reference sequence).

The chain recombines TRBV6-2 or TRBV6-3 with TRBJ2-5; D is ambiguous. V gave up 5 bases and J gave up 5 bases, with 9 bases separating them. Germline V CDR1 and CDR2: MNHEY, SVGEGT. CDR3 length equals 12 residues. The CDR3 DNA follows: TGTGCCAGCAGTCCCAAAGGGGAGACCCAGTACTTC. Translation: CASSPKGETQYF.

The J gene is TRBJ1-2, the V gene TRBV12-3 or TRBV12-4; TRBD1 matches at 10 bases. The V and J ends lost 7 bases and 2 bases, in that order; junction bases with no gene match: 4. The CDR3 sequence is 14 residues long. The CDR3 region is CASTPGQGNYGYTF. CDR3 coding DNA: TGTGCCAGCACTCCGGGACAGGGGAACTATGGCTACACCTTC.

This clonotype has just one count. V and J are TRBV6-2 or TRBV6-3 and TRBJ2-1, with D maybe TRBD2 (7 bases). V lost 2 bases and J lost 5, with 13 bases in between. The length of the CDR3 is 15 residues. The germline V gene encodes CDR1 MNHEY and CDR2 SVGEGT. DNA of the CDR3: TGTGCCAGCAGTTACAGGGGGGGCCTCAACAATGAGCAGTTCTTC. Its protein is CASSYRGGLNNEQFF.

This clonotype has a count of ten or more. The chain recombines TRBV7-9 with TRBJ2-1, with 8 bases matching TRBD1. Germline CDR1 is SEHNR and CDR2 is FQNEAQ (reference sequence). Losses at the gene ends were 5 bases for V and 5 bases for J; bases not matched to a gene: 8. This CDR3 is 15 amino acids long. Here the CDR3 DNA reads TGTGCCAGCAGCCTAAGACAGGGGTGGGACAATGAGCAGTTCTTC. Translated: CASSLRQGWDNEQFF.

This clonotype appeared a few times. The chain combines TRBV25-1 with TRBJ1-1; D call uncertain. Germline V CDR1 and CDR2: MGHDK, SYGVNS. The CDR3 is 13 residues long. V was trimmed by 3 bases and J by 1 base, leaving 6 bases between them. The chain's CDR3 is CASSDSTNTEAFF. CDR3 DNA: TGTGCCAGCAGTGACAGTACGAACACTGAAGCTTTCTTT.

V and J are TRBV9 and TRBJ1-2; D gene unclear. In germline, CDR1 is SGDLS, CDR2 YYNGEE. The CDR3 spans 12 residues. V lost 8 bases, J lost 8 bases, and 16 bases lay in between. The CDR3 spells CASLGEVQGYTF. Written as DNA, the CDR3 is TGTGCCAGTCTGGGAGAGGTTCAGGGCTACACCTTC.

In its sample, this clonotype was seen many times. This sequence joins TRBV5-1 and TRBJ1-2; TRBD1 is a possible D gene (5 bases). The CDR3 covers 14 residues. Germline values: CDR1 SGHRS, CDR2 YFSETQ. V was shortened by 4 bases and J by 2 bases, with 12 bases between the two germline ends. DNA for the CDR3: TGCGCCAGCAGCCCATGGGACCACAACTATGGCTACACCTTC. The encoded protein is CASSPWDHNYGYTF.

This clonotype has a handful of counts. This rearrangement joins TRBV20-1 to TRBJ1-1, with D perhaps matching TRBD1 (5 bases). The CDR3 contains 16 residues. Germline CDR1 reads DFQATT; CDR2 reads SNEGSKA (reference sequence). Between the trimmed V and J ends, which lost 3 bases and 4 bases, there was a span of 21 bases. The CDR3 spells CSARTSTWAQGTEAFF. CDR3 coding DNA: TGCAGTGCTAGGACATCCACCTGGGCCCAGGGCACTGAAGCTTTCTTT.

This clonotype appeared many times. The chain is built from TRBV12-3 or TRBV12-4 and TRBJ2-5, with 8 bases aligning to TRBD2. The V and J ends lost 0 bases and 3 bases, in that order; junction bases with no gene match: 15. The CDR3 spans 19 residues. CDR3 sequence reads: CASSLARGSGDKSKETQYF. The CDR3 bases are TGTGCCAGCAGTTTAGCGCGGGGTAGCGGGGACAAATCGAAAGAGACCCAGTACTTC.

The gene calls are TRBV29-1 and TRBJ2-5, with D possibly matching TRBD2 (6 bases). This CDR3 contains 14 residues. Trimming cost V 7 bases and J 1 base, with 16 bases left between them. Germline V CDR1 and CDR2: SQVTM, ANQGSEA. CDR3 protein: CSAEPGGAQETQYF. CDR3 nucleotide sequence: TGCAGCGCCGAACCGGGCGGGGCCCAAGAGACCCAGTACTTC.

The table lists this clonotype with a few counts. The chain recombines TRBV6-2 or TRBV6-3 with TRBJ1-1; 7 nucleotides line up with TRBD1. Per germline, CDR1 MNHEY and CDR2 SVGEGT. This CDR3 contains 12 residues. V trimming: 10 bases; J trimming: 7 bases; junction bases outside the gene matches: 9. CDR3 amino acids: CATSRQGREAFF. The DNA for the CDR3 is TGTGCCACCTCGAGACAGGGCCGTGAAGCTTTCTTT.

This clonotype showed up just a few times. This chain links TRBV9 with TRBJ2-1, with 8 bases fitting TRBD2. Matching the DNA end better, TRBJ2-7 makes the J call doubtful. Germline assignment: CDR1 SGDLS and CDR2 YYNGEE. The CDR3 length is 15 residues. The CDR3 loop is CASSASGGSYNEQYF. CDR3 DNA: TGTGCCAGCAGCGCCAGCGGGGGTTCCTACAATGAGCAGTACTTC.

The CDR3 region has the DNA TGTGCCAGCAGTCTCGTTAGGGGAGAAAACATTCAGTACTTC. Its protein is CASSLVRGENIQYF. The chain uses TRBV28 and TRBJ2-4; tentatively, D is TRBD1 or TRBD2 (5 bases each). The CDR3 sequence is 14 residues long. Germline V lookup: CDR1 MDHEN, CDR2 SYDVKM. Trimming cost V 5 bases and J 5 bases, with 13 bases left between them. The full variable domain, its missing parts supplied by reference TRBV28 and TRBJ2-4, is DVKVTQSSRYLVKRTGEKVFLECVQDMDHENMFWYRQDPGLGLRLIYFSYDVKMKEKGDIPEGYSVSREKKERFSLILESASTNQTSMYLCASSLVRGENIQYFGAGTRLSVL.

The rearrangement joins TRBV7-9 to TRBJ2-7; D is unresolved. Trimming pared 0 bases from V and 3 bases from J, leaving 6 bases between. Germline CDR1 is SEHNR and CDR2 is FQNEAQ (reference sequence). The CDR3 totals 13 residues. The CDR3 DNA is TGTGCCAGCAGCTTAGCTGAGGACTACGAGCAGTACTTC. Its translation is CASSLAEDYEQYF.

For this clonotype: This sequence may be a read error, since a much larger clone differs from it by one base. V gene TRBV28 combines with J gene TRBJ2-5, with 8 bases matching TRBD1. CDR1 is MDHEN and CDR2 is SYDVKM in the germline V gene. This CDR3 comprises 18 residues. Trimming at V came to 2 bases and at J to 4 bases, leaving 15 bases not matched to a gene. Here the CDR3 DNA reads TGTGCCAGCAGTTTAGGACAGGGCTACGCACCTTCGGGAGAGACCCAGTACTTC. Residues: CASSLGQGYAPSGETQYF.

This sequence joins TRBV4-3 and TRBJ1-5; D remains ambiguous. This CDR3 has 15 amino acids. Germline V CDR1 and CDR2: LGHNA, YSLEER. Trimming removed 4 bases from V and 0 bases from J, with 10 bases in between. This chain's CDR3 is CASSLRRSSNQPQHF. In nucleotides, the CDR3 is TGCGCCAGCAGCCTACGTAGGAGTAGCAATCAGCCCCAGCATTTT.

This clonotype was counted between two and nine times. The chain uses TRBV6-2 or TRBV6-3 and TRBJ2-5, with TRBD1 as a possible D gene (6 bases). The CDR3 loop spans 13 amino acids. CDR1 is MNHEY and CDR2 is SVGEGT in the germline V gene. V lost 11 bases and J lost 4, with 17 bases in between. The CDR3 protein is CAGQGGLRETQYF. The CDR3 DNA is TGTGCCGGACAAGGGGGTCTCCGAGAGACCCAGTACTTC.

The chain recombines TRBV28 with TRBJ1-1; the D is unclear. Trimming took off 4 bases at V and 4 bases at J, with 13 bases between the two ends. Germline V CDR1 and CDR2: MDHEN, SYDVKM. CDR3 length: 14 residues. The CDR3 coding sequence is TGTGCCAGCAGTTCCGATGACATCGGCACTGAAGCTTTCTTT. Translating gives CASSSDDIGTEAFF.

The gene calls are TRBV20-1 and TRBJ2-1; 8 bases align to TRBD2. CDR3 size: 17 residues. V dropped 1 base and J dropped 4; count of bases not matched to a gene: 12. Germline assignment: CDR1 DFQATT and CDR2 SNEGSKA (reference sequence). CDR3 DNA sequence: TGCAGTGCTAGAGGCCGTGCGGGCGGGGGGTCATACAATGAGCAGTTCTTC. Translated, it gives CSARGRAGGGSYNEQFF.

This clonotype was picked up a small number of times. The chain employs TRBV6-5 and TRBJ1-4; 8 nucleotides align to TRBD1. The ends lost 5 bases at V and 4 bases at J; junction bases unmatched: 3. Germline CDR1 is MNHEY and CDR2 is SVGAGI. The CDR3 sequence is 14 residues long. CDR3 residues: CASSQTGDNEKLFF. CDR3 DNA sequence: TGTGCCAGCAGTCAGACAGGGGATAATGAAAAACTGTTTTTT.

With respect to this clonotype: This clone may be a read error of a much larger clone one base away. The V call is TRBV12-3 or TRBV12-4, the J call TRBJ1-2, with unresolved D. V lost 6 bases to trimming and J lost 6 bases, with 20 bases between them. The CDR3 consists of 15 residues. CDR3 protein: CASSRPGPRGDGYTF. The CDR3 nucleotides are TGTGCCAGCAGCCGACCCGGGCCACGGGGAGATGGCTACACCTTC.

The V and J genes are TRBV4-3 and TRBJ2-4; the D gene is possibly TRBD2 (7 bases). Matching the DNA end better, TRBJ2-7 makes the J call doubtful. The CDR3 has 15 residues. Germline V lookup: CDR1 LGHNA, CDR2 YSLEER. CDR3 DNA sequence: TGCGCCAGCAGCCAAGAGCGCGGGGGCAACTACGAGCAGTACTTC. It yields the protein CASSQERGGNYEQYF.

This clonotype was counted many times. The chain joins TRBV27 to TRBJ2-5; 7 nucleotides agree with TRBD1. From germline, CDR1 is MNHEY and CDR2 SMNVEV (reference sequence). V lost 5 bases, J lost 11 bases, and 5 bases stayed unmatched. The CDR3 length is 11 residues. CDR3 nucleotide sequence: TGTGCCAGCAGTCCGGGACAGAGGCAGTACTTC. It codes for CASSPGQRQYF.

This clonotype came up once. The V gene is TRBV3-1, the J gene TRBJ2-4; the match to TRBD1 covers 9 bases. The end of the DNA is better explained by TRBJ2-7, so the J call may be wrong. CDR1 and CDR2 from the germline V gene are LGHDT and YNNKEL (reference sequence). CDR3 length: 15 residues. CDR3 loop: CASSQDRTGVREQYF. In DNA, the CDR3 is TGTGCCAGCAGCCAAGATAGGACAGGGGTTCGCGAGCAGTACTTC.

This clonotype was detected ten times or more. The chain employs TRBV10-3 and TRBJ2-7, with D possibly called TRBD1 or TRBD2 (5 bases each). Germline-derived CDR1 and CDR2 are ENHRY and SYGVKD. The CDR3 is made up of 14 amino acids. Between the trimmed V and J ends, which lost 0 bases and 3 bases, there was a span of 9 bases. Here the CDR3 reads CAISESRGDYEQYF. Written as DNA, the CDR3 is TGTGCCATCAGTGAGTCAAGAGGGGACTACGAGCAGTACTTC.

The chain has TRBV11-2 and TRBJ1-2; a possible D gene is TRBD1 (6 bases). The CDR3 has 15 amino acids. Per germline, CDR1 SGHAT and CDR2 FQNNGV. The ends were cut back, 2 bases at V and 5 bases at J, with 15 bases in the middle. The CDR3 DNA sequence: TGTGCCAGCAGCTTAAGGGGAGGGGGAATGTATGGCTACACCTTC. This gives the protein CASSLRGGGMYGYTF.

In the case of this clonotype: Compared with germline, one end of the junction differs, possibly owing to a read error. The DNA of the CDR3 is TGTGCCAGCAGCCAAGATCATAAGCGGGGGGGCACCGATACGCAGTATTTT. This sequence encodes CASSQDHKRGGTDTQYF. This chain joins TRBV4-2 and TRBJ2-3, with 10 bases fitting TRBD2. The CDR3 is 17 residues long. CDR1 LGHNA and CDR2 YNFKEQ come from the germline V gene.

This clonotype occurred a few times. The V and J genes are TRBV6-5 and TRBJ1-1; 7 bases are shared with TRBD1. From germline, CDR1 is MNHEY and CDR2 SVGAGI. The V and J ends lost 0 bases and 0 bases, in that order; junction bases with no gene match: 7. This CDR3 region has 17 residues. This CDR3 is CASSYSFNRGMNTEAFF. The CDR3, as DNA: TGTGCCAGCAGTTACTCTTTCAACAGGGGCATGAACACTGAAGCTTTCTTT.

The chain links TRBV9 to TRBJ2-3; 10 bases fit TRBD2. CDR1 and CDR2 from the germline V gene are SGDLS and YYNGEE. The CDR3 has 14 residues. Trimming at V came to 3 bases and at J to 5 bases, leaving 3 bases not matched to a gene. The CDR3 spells CASSERLAGDTQYF. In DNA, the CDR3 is TGTGCCAGCAGCGAGCGACTAGCGGGAGATACGCAGTATTTT.